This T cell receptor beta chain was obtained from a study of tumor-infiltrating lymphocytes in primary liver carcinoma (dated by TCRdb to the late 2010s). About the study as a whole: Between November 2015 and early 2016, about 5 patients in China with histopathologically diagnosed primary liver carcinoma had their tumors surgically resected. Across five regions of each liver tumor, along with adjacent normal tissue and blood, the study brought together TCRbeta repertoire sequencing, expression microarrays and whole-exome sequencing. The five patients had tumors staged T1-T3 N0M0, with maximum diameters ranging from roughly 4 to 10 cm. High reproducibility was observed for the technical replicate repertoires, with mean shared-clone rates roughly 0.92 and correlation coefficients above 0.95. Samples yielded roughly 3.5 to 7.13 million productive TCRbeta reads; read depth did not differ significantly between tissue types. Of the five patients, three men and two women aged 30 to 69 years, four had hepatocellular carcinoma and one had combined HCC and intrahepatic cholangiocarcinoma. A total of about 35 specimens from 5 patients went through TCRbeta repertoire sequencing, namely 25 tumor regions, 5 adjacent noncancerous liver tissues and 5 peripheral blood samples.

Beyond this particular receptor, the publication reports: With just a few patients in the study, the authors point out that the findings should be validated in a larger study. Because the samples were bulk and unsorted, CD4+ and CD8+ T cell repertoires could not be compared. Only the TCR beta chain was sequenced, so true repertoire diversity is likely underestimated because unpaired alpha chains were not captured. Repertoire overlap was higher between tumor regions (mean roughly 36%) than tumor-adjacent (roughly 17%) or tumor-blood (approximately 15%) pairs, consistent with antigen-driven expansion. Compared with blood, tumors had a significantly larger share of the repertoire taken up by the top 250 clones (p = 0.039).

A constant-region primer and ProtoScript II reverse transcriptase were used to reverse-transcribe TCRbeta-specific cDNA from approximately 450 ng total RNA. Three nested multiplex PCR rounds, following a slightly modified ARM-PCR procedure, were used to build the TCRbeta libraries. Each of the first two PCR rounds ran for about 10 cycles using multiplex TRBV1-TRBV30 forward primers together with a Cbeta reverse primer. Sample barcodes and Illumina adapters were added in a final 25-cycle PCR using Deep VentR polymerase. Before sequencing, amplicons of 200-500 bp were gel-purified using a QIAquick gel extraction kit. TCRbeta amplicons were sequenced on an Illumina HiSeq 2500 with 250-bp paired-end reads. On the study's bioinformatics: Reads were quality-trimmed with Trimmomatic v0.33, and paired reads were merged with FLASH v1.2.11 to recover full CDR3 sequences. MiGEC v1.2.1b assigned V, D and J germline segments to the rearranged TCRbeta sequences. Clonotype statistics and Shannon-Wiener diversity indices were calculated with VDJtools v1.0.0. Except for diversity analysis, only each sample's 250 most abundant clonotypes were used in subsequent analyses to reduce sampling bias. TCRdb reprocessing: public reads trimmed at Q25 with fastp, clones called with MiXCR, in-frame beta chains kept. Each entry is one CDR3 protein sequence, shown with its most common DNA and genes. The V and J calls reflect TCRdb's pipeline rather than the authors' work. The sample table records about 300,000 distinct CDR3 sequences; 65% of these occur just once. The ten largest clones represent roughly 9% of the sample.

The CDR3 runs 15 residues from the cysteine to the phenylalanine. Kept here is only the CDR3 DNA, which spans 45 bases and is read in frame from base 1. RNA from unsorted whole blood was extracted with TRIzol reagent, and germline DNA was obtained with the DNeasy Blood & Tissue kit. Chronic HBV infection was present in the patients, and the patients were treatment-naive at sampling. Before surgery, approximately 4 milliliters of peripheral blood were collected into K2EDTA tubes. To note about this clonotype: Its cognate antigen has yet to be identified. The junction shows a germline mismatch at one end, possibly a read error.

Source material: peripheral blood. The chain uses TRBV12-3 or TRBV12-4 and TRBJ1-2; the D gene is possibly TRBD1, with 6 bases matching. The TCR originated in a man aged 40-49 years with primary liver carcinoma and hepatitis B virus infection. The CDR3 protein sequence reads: CASRDSSLADYGYIF. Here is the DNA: TGTGCCAGCAGGGACAGTTCCCTCGCTGACTATGGCTACATCTTC.